The rows below give T cell receptor beta chains drawn from one sample of a study of somatic mutations in cytotoxic T cells in rheumatoid arthritis. Here immunoSEQ multiplex PCR was the method, and the copy in TCRdb shows in-frame clones only, minus some. This sample has over 10,000 clones, with over 70% found just once. Sequencing was performed on CD8+ T cells sorted from blood. The receptor set was obtained from a man in his fifties or sixties in good health. The CDR3 runs from the conserved cysteine through the conserved F or W. A D gene is named only where the DNA matches it firmly. Clone size is given for some rows only: seen once, a few or many times, or a class if the clone is expanded.

v_gene	j_gene	abundance	d_gene	len	CDR3aa	CDR3nt
TRBV7-9	TRBJ2-3	.	.	12	CASIRDTDTQYF	TGTGCCAGCATTCGGGACACAGATACGCAGTATTTT
TRBV30	TRBJ2-2	few	.	13	CAWSVGNTGELFF	TGTGCCTGGAGTGTGGGGAACACCGGGGAGCTGTTTTTT
TRBV7-3	TRBJ2-7	few	.	14	CASSLIGAQSEQYF	TGTGCCAGCAGCTTAATAGGGGCGCAAAGCGAGCAGTACTTC
TRBV5-6	TRBJ2-1	.	.	16	CASSLAGTVGYNEQFF	TGTGCCAGCAGCTTGGCGGGGACCGTCGGGTACAATGAGCAGTTCTTC
TRBV7-9	TRBJ1-3	.	.	12	CASTSNRDTIYF	TGTGCCAGCACCAGCAACAGGGACACCATATATTTT
TRBV10-3	TRBJ2-1	.	.	16	CAISESGGFAYNEQFF	TGTGCCATCAGTGAGTCGGGGGGATTCGCCTACAATGAGCAGTTCTTC
TRBV14	TRBJ2-2	.	.	15	CASSQDGDYTGELFF	TGTGCCAGCAGCCAAGATGGCGACTACACCGGGGAGCTGTTTTTT
TRBV7-9	TRBJ1-5	.	TRBD1	15	CASSLGTGANQPQHF	TGTGCCAGCAGCTTAGGGACAGGGGCAAATCAGCCCCAGCATTTT
TRBV7-9	TRBJ1-4	.	TRBD1	13	CASSVGTEEKLFF	TGTGCCAGCAGCGTCGGGACAGAGGAAAAACTGTTTTTT
TRBV28	TRBJ1-2	.	.	14	CASGAGGRSDGYTF	TGTGCCAGCGGGGCAGGAGGGAGGTCCGATGGCTACACCTTC
TRBV27	TRBJ2-7	.	TRBD1	13	CASSLGRGQEQYF	TGTGCCAGCAGTTTAGGCAGGGGGCAAGAGCAGTACTTC
TRBV5-1	TRBJ2-3	.	.	16	CASRRGEFTSTDTQYF	TGCGCCAGCAGAAGAGGTGAATTTACGAGCACAGATACGCAGTATTTT
TRBV5-6	TRBJ1-5	.	TRBD1	16	CASSLDRGGGNQPQHF	TGTGCCAGCAGCTTGGACAGGGGGGGTGGCAATCAGCCCCAGCATTTT
TRBV28	TRBJ1-2	.	.	15	CASSSGQKANYGYTF	TGTGCCAGCAGCAGCGGACAGAAAGCTAACTATGGCTACACCTTC